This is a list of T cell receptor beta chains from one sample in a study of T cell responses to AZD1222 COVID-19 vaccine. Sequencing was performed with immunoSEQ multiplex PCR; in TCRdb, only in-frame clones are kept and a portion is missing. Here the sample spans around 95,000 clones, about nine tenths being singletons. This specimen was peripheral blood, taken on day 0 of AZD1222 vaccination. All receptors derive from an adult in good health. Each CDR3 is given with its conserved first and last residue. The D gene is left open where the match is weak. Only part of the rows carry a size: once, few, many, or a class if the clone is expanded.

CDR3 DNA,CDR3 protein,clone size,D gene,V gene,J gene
TGTGCCAGCAGCGTAGAGGTTAGCGCGGAGACCCAGTACTTC,CASSVEVSAETQYF,.,.,TRBV9,TRBJ2-5
TGCGCCAGCAGCTTGGTGGGCAGGGGGTTGGGGACTGAAGCTTTCTTT,CASSLVGRGLGTEAFF,.,TRBD1,TRBV5-1,TRBJ1-1
TGTGCCACCATAGTTTCCCTAGGGACTAGCGACGACCCAGATACGCAGTATTTT,CATIVSLGTSDDPDTQYF,.,TRBD2,TRBV24-1,TRBJ2-3
TGCGCCAGCAGTGGCAGGGGGCGGACCGGCACTGAAGCTTTCTTT,CASSGRGRTGTEAFF,.,TRBD1,TRBV10-2,TRBJ1-1
TGTGCCAGTAGTATTCGCGAGATTCCGAACACTGAAGCTTTCTTT,CASSIREIPNTEAFF,once,.,TRBV19,TRBJ1-1
TGTGCCAGCATGCAGGGGGCTGGGAATTCACCCCTCCACTTT,CASMQGAGNSPLHF,.,TRBD1,TRBV6-5,TRBJ1-6
TGTGCCGGAGGGCGATTAGCGGGAGGCTCCTACAATGAGCAGTTCTTC,CAGGRLAGGSYNEQFF,.,TRBD2,TRBV9,TRBJ2-1
TGTGCCAGCAGCCCGGACAGCTCCTATAATTCACCCCTCCACTTT,CASSPDSSYNSPLHF,.,.,TRBV5-6,TRBJ1-6
TGTGCCAGCTCACCTGGTCGACTCGGTTACTACAATGAGCAGTTCTTC,CASSPGRLGYYNEQFF,.,.,TRBV18,TRBJ2-1
TGTGCCAGCAGTGAAGCCCACGTGTCCCAGGGACAGCAGTACTTC,CASSEAHVSQGQQYF,.,.,TRBV2,TRBJ2-7
TGTGCCAGCAGTTCATTCGGTGAGCAGTTCTTC,CASSSFGEQFF,.,.,TRBV6-5,TRBJ2-1
TGTGCCAGCAGTTTAGGGGGAGGGGGACAGGGTAGGAATCAGCCCCAGCATTTT,CASSLGGGGQGRNQPQHF,.,TRBD1,TRBV28,TRBJ1-5
TGTGCCAGCAGCGGCCGACTAGCGGGAACAGCATCCTACGAGCAGTACTTC,CASSGRLAGTASYEQYF,.,TRBD2,TRBV14,TRBJ2-7
TGTGCCAGCAGCCTTCGCCGGGACAGGGAGACTGGAAAACTGTTTTTT,CASSLRRDRETGKLFF,.,TRBD1,TRBV5-6,TRBJ1-4
TGTGCCAGCAGCCCCCCCAGGGGGGCCCTGAACACTGAAGCTTTCTTT,CASSPPRGALNTEAFF,.,TRBD1,TRBV7-9,TRBJ1-1
TGTGCCAGCAGCCCCGCGAGGGGATCTGGGCCCTACAATGAGCAGTTCTTC,CASSPARGSGPYNEQFF,.,.,TRBV7-9,TRBJ2-1
TGTGCCTGGAGACAGGGGGCCGGGCAGCCCCAGCATTTT,CAWRQGAGQPQHF,once,TRBD1,TRBV30,TRBJ1-5
TGCAGTGCTGCGAGGGGGACTGAAGCTTTCTTT,CSAARGTEAFF,once,.,TRBV20-1,TRBJ1-1
TGTGCCAGCAGCCAGGGGGCAGGAAACACCATATATTTT,CASSQGAGNTIYF,.,.,TRBV3-1/TRBV3-2,TRBJ1-3
TGTGCCAGCAGCCAAGTAAAAATGGGGGATTTTGGCTACACCTTC,CASSQVKMGDFGYTF,.,.,TRBV4-2,TRBJ1-2
TGTGCCAGCAGTTTTTTCGGCGTCGGTTCACCCCTCCACTTT,CASSFFGVGSPLHF,.,.,TRBV28,TRBJ1-6
TGCGCCAGCAGCTGGGATCTTTCGAACACTGAAGCTTTCTTT,CASSWDLSNTEAFF,.,.,TRBV5-1,TRBJ1-1
TGTGCCAGCAGCGTAGCGGGGCGGGAGCTCGACGAGCAGTACTTC,CASSVAGRELDEQYF,.,TRBD2,TRBV9,TRBJ2-7
TGTGCCTGGAGTGTAAATCCGACCTATGGCTACACCTTC,CAWSVNPTYGYTF,once,.,TRBV30,TRBJ1-2
TGTGCCTGGAGTAGGACCGGGGAGCTGTTTTTT,CAWSRTGELFF,.,.,TRBV30,TRBJ2-2
TGTGCCAGCAGTGAAATTACGGCTTCAGTAGGGTTCCCCTACGAGCAGTACTTC,CASSEITASVGFPYEQYF,.,.,TRBV2,TRBJ2-7
TGTGCCAGCAGCAGCCGGACAGGGAACACTGAAGCTTTCTTT,CASSSRTGNTEAFF,.,TRBD1,TRBV3-1/TRBV3-2,TRBJ1-1
TGTGCCAGCAGTGAAGCTGGTGGGTACACCGGGGAGCTGTTTTTT,CASSEAGGYTGELFF,.,.,TRBV6-1,TRBJ2-2
TGTGCCAGCAGCCAGGACAGGCAGGACGAGCAGTACTTC,CASSQDRQDEQYF,.,TRBD1,TRBV7-9,TRBJ2-7
TGTGCCAGCAGCCAAGCAGTAGGTGAGCAGTTCTTC,CASSQAVGEQFF,.,.,TRBV4-2,TRBJ2-1
TGTGCCAGCAGTTACTCTGGACAGGGCTTGAATGAGCAGTTCTTC,CASSYSGQGLNEQFF,.,TRBD1,TRBV6-6,TRBJ2-1
TGTGCCAGCAGTTTACGACGGCCGAATTATGAGCAGTACTTC,CASSLRRPNYEQYF,.,.,TRBV27,TRBJ2-7
TGTGCCAGTACCGCCCAGGGGCGTCCCACCGGGGAGCTGTTTTTT,CASTAQGRPTGELFF,.,.,TRBV19,TRBJ2-2
TGTGCCAGTAGCAGGGAGTACACTGAAGCTTTCTTT,CASSREYTEAFF,.,.,TRBV19,TRBJ1-1
TGTGCCAGCATAGAGGGAAACACTGAAGCTTTCTTT,CASIEGNTEAFF,.,.,TRBV5-5,TRBJ1-1